This T cell receptor (beta chain) appears in the sequencing data of a study of regulatory T cells in long-lasting Graves disease. Looking at the study overall: Graves' patients, diagnosed recently, had received antithyroid drugs under 3 months.

The CDR3 covers 16 residues. The ends were cut back, 4 bases at V and 9 bases at J, with 22 bases in the middle. Germline V CDR1 and CDR2: SGHRS, YFSETQ. Time point given: newly diagnosed GD, antithyroid drugs for less than 3 months. RNA from PBMCs was the source of the TCR library. Collection of peripheral blood (roughly 9.7 milliliters) was done using EDTA tubes. Sequencing libraries for TCR beta were prepared with iRepertoire HTBI primers and Arm-PCR of CDR3 regions. TCRdb passed the multiplex PCR reads through MiXCR, listing each CDR3 protein once. In the table there are approximately 560,000 distinct CDR3 sequences, 16% of which are singletons. The same specimen was also included in a second study, on T cells in Graves' hyperthyroidism and ophthalmopathy. In that study: Diagnoses were made from clinical symptoms, serum measures (thyroxine and TRAb), thyroid ultrasound and orbital computed tomography.

The genes are TRBV5-1 and TRBJ2-2, with a weak D call TRBD1 (6 bases). The sample here was peripheral blood mononuclear cells (PBMCs), taken at new diagnosis, from a patient treated with antithyroid drugs. This clonotype was obtained from a man in his late teens or twenties with Graves disease. CDR3 protein: CASSPRGQGPTRELFF. In DNA, the CDR3 is TGCGCCAGCAGCCCCCGAGGCCAGGGGCCTACCCGGGAGCTGTTTTTT.